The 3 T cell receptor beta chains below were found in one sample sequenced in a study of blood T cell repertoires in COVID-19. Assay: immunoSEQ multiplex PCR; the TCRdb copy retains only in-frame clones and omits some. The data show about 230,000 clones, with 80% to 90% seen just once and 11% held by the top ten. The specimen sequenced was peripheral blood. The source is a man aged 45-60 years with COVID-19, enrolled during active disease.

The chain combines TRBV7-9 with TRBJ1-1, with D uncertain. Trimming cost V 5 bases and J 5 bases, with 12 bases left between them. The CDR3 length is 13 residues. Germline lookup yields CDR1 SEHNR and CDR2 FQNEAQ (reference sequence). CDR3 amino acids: CASSNQGETEAFF. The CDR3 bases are TGTGCCAGCAGCAACCAAGGAGAAACTGAAGCTTTCTTT.

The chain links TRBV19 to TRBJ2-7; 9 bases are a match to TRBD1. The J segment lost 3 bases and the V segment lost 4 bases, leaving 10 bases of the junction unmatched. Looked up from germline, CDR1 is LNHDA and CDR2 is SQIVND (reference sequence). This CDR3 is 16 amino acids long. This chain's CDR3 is CASSKTPGTGNYEQYF. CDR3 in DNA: TGTGCCAGTAGTAAGACGCCTGGGACAGGGAACTACGAGCAGTACTTC.

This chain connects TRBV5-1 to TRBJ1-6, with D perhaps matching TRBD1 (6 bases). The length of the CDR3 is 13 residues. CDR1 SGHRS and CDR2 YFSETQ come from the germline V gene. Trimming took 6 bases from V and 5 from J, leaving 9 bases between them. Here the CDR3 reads CASNAGDNSPLHF. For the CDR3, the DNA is TGCGCCAGCAACGCAGGGGATAATTCACCCCTCCACTTT.